The present T cell receptor (beta chain) was sequenced within a study of blood T cell repertoires in COVID-19. Background on the study: The samples span acute and convalescent COVID-19 from the United States, Italy and Spain. Sources were T cells, B-cell-depleted T cells, or PBMCs; the material itself was cDNA or gDNA.

Per the authors' pipeline: Researchers report that nucleated cell counts were estimated from reference gene primer amplification. The repertoire was sequenced with immunoSEQ multiplex PCR; TCRdb's copy has only in-frame clones and lacks some. That table furnishes V, J and clone size, whereas the DNA furnished D and trimming. The sample records about 320,000 clones, more than 90% being singletons. Recovery among Cohort 3 donors was established by two negative PCRs, clearance, or symptom resolution. The TCR sequence derives from a man in his sixties who had recovered from COVID-19. Sequencing input: PBMCs or T cells enriched from blood (not recorded which).

The CDR3 nucleotides are TGTGCCAGTAGTCGGGACAGGGGGGTCAATTCACCCCTCCACTTT. Its protein product is CASSRDRGVNSPLHF. The chain is built from TRBV19 and TRBJ1-6, with 11 bases identical to TRBD1. Losses at the gene ends were 5 bases for V and 7 bases for J; bases not matched to a gene: 4. This CDR3 comprises 15 residues. Germline V gene data show CDR1 as LNHDA and CDR2 as SQIVND (reference sequence). Full variable domain (rest looked up from reference TRBV19 and TRBJ1-6): DGGITQSPKYLFRKEGQNVTLSCEQNLNHDAMYWYRQDPGQGLRLIYYSQIVNDFQKGDIAEGYSVSREKKESFPLTVTSAQKNPTAFYLCASSRDRGVNSPLHFGNGTRLTVT.